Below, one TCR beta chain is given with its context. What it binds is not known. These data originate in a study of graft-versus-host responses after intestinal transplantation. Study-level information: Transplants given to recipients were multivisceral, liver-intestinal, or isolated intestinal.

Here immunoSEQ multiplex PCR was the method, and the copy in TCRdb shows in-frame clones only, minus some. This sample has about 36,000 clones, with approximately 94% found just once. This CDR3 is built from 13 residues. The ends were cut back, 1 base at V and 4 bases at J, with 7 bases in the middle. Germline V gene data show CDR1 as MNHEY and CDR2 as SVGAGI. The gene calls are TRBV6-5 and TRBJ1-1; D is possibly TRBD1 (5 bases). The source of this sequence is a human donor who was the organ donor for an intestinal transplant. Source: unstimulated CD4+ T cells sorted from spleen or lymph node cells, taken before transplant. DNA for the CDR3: TGTGCCAGCAGTTACTTGGGGGGCACTGAAGCTTTCTTT. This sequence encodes CASSYLGGTEAFF.